The clone carrying this T cell receptor (beta chain) has at least ten counts. Its specificity is not known. The data were taken from a study of neurological immune-mediated disorders. Study results and caveats: Multiple sclerosis, the disease with the least TCR clonal expansion, fell below healthy controls, whereas HTLV-1-associated myelopathy showed the most. None of the CDR3 amino acid sequences of expanded clones recurred across subjects, suggesting private repertoires in all groups.

The germline V gene has CDR1 MGHRA and CDR2 YSYEKL. Trimming took 5 bases from V and 1 from J, leaving 11 bases between them. The CDR3 consists of 15 residues. Among the participants, healthy controls were blood bank volunteers in Maryland, USA. For sorted libraries, the input was about a million CD4+ or CD8+ T cells. TCRdb independently ran MiXCR on the 5' RACE reads; one entry per CDR3 protein. Among fewer than 20,000 distinct CDR3 sequences, about 10% were seen once, and the ten largest hold 43%. This TCR came from a man aged 45-65 years in good health. Sequenced material: CD8+ T cells from blood. This chain uses TRBV4-1 with TRBJ2-2; D is possibly TRBD1 (6 bases). CDR3 protein: CASSTTQGNTGELFF. The DNA for the CDR3 is TGCGCCAGCAGCACAACACAGGGGAACACCGGGGAGCTGTTTTTT.